This T cell receptor (beta chain) appears in the sequencing data of a study of shared clonotypes between healthy human individuals. The assay was run at deep level. The genomic DNA of each subset was split evenly across several immunoSEQ plates. Tens of thousands of T cell genomes, or around 300 ng DNA, went into replicate PCRs of unsorted PBMC. The authors sequenced unsorted PBMC DNA on ten immunoSEQ deep assay plates. Measured with immunoSEQ multiplex PCR; TCRdb has only the in-frame clones, and not every one. The data show 500,000 to 650,000 clones, around three quarters seen once. This CDR3 comprises 13 residues. CDR1 is SGDLS and CDR2 is YYNGEE in the germline V gene. The germline V and J ends were trimmed by 0 bases and 0 bases, with 3 bases remaining between them.

The sequence was obtained from a woman in her 40s in good health. Some clones in this sample may be carry-over from other donors' samples. The chain joins TRBV9 to TRBJ2-5; D is ambiguous. The sequencing sample was made of PBMCs. CDR3 sequence (DNA): TGTGCCAGCAGCGTAGCGTACCAAGAGACCCAGTACTTC. Translating it yields CASSVAYQETQYF.